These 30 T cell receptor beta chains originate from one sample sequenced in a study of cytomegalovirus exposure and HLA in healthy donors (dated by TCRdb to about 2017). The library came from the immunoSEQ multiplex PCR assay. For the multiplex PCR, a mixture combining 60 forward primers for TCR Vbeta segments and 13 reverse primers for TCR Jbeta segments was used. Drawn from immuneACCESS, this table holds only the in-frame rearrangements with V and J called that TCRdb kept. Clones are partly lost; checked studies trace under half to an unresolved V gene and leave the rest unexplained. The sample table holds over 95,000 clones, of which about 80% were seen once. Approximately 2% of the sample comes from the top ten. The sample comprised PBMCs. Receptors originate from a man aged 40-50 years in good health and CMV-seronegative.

The CDR3 here is CASSRDTGSGNTIYF. The CDR3 coding sequence is TGTGCCAGCAGCCGGGACACCGGCTCTGGAAACACCATATATTTT. The chain uses TRBV6-5 and TRBJ1-3; D possibly corresponds to TRBD1 (6 bases). Trimming removed 6 bases at V and 0 bases at J, with 12 bases between. The CDR3 loop spans 15 amino acids. Germline-derived CDR1 and CDR2 are MNHEY and SVGAGI.

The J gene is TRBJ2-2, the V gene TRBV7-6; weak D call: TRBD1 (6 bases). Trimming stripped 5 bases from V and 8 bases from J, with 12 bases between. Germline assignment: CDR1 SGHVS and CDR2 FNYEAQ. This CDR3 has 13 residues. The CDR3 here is CASSPPGVGELFF. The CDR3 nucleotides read TGTGCCAGCAGCCCCCCAGGGGTGGGGGAGCTGTTTTTT.

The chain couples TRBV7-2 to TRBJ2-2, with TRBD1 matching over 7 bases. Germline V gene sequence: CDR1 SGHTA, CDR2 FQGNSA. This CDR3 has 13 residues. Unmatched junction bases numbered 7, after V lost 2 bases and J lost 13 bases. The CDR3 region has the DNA TGTGCCAGCAGCTTACATCAGGGGGTACGGCTGTTTTTT. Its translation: CASSLHQGVRLFF.

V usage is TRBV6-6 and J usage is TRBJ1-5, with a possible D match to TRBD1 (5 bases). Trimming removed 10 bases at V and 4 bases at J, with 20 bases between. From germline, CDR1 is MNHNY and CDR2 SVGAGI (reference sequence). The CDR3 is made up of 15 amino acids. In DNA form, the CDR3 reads TGTGCCACAACTACCGGGACGGGGGATAATCAGCCCCAGCATTTT. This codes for CATTTGTGDNQPQHF.

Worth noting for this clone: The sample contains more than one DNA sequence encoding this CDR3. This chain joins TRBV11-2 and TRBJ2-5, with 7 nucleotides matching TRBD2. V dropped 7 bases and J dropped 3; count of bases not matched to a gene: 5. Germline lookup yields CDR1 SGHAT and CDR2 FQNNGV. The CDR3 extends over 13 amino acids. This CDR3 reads CASKLAGEETQYF. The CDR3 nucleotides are TGTGCCAGCAAACTGGCGGGAGAAGAGACCCAGTACTTC.

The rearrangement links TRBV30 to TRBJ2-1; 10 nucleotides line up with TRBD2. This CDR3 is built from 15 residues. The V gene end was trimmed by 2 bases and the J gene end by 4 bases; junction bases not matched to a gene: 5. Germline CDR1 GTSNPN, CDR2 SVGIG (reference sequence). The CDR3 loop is CAWSPLLAGYNEQFF. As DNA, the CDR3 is TGTGCCTGGAGTCCTTTACTAGCGGGGTACAATGAGCAGTTCTTC.

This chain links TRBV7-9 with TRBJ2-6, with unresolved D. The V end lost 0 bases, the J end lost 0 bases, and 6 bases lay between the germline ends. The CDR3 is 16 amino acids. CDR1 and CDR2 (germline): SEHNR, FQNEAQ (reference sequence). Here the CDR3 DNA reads TGTGCCAGCAGCTTAGCAATTAACTCTGGGGCCAACGTCCTGACTTTC. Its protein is CASSLAINSGANVLTF.

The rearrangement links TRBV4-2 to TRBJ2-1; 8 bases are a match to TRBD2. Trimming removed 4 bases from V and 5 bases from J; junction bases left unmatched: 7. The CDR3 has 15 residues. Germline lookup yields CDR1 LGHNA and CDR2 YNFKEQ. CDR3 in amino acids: CASSPQRLANNEQFF. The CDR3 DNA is TGTGCCAGCAGCCCACAGAGACTAGCGAACAATGAGCAGTTCTTC.

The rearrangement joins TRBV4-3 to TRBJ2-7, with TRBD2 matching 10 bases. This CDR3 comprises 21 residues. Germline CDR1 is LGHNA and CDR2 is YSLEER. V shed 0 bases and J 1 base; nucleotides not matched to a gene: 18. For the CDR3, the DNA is TGCGCCAGCAGCCAAGATTATCCTACAGGACGAAGTAGCGGGAGGTCCTACGAGCAGTACTTC. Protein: CASSQDYPTGRSSGRSYEQYF.

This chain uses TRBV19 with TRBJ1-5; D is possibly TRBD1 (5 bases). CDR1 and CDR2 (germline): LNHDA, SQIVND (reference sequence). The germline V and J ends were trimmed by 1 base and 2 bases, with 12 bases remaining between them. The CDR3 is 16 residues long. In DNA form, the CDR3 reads TGTGCCAGTAGTATAGCTGGGGGGACTGGCAATCAGCCCCAGCATTTT. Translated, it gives CASSIAGGTGNQPQHF.

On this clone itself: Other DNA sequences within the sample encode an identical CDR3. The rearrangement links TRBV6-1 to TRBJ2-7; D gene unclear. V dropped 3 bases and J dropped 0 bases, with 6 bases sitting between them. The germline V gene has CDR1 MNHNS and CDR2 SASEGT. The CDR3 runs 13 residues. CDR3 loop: CASSENSSYEQYF. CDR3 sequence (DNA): TGTGCCAGCAGTGAGAACAGCTCCTACGAGCAGTACTTC.

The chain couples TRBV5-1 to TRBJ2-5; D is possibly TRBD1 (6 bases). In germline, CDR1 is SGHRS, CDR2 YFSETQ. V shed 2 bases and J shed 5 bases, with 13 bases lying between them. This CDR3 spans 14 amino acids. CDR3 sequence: CASSFGGPAETQYF. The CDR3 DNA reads TGCGCCAGCAGCTTTGGGGGCCCCGCGGAGACCCAGTACTTC.

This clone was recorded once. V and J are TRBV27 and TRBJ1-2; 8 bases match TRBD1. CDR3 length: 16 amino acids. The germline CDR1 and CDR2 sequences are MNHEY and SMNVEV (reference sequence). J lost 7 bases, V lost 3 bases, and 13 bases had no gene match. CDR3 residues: CASSFFPGQAHPGYTF. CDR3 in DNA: TGTGCCAGCAGTTTTTTCCCGGGACAGGCCCACCCTGGCTACACCTTC.

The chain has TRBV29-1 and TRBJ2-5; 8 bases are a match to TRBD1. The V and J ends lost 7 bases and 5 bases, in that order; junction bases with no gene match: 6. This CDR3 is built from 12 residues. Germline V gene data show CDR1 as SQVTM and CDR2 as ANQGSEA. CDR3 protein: CSAKQGDETQYF. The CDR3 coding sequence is TGCAGCGCCAAACAGGGGGACGAGACCCAGTACTTC.

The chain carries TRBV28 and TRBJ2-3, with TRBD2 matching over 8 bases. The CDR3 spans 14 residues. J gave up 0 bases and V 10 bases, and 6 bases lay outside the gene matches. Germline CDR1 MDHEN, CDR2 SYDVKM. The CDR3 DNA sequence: TGTGCCACACGGGGGGGAACTAGCACAGATACGCAGTATTTT. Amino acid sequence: CATRGGTSTDTQYF.

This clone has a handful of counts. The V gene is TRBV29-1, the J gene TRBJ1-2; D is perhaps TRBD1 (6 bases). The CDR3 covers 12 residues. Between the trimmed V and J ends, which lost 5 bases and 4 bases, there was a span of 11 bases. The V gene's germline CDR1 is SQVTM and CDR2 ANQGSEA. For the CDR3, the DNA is TGCAGCGTTACAGGGTCTTCCTATGGCTACACCTTC. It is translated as CSVTGSSYGYTF.

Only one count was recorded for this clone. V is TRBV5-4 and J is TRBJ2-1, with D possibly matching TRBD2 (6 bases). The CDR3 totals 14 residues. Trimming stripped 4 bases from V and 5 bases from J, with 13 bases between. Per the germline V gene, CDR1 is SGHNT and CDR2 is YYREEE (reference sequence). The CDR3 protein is CASSGRTGDNEQFF. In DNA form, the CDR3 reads TGTGCCAGCAGCGGCCGGACGGGGGACAATGAGCAGTTCTTC.

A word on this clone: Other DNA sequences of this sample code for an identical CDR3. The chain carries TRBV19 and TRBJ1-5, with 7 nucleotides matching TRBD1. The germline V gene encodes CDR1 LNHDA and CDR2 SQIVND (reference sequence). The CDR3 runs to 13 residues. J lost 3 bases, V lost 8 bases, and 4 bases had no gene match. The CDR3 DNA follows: TGTGCCAGTTCGGGGACAGCCAATCAGCCCCAGCATTTT. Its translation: CASSGTANQPQHF.

CDR3 sequence reads: CASTWDSSGNTIYF. In DNA, the CDR3 is TGTGCCAGCACCTGGGACAGCTCTGGAAACACCATATATTTT. The chain combines TRBV6-6 with TRBJ1-3; 7 positions match TRBD1. The CDR3 loop spans 14 amino acids. The junction had 3 bases not matched to a gene; V was cut back by 7 bases and J by 0 bases. Per the germline V gene, CDR1 is MNHNY and CDR2 is SVGAGI (reference sequence).

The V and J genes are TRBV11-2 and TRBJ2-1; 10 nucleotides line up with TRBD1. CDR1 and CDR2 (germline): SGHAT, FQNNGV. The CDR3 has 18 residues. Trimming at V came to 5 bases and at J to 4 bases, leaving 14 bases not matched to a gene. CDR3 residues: CASSKRQGAGTAYNEQFF. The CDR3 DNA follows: TGTGCCAGCAGCAAACGACAGGGGGCTGGGACGGCGTACAATGAGCAGTTCTTC.

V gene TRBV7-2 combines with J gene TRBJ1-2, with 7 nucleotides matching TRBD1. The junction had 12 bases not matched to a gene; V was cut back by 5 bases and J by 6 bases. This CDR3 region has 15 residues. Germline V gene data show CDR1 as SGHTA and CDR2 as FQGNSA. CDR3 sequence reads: CASSGQVWGRDGYTF. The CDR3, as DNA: TGTGCCAGCAGCGGACAGGTGTGGGGAAGAGATGGCTACACCTTC.

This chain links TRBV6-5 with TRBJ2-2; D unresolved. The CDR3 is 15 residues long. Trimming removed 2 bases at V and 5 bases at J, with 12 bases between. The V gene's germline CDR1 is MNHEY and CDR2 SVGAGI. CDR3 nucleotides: TGTGCCAGCAGTTACGTAGCCGCAAAGACCGGGGAGCTGTTTTTT. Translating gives CASSYVAAKTGELFF.

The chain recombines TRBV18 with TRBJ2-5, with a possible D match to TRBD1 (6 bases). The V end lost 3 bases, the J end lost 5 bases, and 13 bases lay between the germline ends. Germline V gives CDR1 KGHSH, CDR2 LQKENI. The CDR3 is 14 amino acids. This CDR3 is CASSPSLDSETQYF. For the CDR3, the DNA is TGTGCCAGCTCACCGTCCTTGGACAGCGAGACCCAGTACTTC.

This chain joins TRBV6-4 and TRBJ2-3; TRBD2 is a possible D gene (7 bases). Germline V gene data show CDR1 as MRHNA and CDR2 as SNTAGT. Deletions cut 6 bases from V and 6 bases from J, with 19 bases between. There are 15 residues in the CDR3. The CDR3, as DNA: TGTGCCAGCAGCCAAGGGTCTAGGGGGGGCGATACGCAGTATTTT. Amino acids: CASSQGSRGGDTQYF.

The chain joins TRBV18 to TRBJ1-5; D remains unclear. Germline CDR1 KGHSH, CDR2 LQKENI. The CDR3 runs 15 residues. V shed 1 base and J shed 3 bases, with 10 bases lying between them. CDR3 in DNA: TGTGCCAGCTCACCACAACACAGACCCAATCAGCCCCAGCATTTT. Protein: CASSPQHRPNQPQHF.

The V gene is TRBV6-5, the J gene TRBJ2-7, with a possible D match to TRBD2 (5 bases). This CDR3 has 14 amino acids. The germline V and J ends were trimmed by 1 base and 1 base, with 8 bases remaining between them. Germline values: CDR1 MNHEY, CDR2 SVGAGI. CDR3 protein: CASSYFRESYEQYF. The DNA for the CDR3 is TGTGCCAGCAGTTACTTTCGGGAATCCTACGAGCAGTACTTC.

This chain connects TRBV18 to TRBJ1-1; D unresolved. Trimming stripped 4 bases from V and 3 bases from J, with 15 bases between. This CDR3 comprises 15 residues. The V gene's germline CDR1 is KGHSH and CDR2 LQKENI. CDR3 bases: TGTGCCAGCTCACTCAAGGAGTGGGAGGACACTGAAGCTTTCTTT. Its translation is CASSLKEWEDTEAFF.

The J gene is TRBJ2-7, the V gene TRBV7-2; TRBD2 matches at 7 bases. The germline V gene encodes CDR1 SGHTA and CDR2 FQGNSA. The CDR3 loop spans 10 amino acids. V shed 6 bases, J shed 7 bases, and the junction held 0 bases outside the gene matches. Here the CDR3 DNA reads TGTGCCAGCAGAGCGGGGGAGCAGTACTTC. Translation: CASRAGEQYF. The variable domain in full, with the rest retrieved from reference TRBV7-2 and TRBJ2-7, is GAGVSQSPSNKVTEKGKDVELRCDPISGHTALYWYRQSLGQGLEFLIYFQGNSAPDKSGLPSDRFSAERTGGSVSTLTIQRTQQEDSAVYLCASRAGEQYFGPGTRLTVT.

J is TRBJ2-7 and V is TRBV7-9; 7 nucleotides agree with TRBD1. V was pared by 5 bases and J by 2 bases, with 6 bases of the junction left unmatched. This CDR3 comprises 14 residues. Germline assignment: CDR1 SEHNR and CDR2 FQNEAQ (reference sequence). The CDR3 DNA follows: TGTGCCAGCAGCGAACCCGGGACAGCCTACGAGCAGTACTTC. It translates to CASSEPGTAYEQYF.

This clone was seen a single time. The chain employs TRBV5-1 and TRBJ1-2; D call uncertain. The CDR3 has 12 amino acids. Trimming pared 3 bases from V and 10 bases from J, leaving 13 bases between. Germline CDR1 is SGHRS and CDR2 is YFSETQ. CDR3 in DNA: TGCGCCAGCAGCTCGCGGGTCGGGGACTACACCTTC. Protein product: CASSSRVGDYTF. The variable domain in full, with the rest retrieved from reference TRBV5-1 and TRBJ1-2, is KAGVTQTPRYLIKTRGQQVTLSCSPISGHRSVSWYQQTPGQGLQFLFEYFSETQRNKGNFPGRFSGRQFSNSRSEMNVSTLELGDSALYLCASSSRVGDYTFGSGTRLTVV.